This is a list of T cell receptor beta chains from one sample in a study of post-analysis software for immune sequencing data. From the PCR reads, TCRdb called clonotypes with MiXCR, one entry per CDR3 protein. Among about half a million distinct CDR3 sequences listed, approximately 31% were seen once. Sequenced: blood. These TCRs come from a girl aged 2 to 17 with multiple sclerosis. Both conserved end residues are part of each CDR3. A D gene is named only where the DNA matches it firmly. Clone size is shown for a subset of rows, as once, few, many or a class of expanded clone.

J gene,D gene,clone size,V gene,CDR3 DNA,CDR3 protein
TRBJ2-7,.,.,TRBV6-5,TGTGCCAGCAGGGCCTCCCTGGTCGGGGGCGAGCAGTACTTC,CASRASLVGGEQYF
TRBJ2-1,.,few,TRBV27,TGTGCCAGCAGCCAAATTCTAAACTACAATGAGCAGTTCTTC,CASSQILNYNEQFF
TRBJ1-6,.,few,TRBV6-6,TGTGCCAGCAGTTACGAAGGTTTGGCTAATTCACCCCTCCACTTT,CASSYEGLANSPLHF
TRBJ2-7,.,.,TRBV5-1,TGCGCCAGCAGCCCGGAGGGCGGCGGAACTTCCTACGAGCAGTACTTC,CASSPEGGGTSYEQYF
TRBJ2-5,TRBD2,.,TRBV6-1,TGTGCCAGCAGTGCTCCTAGCGGGGGGATCGGATCAGAGACCCAGTACTTC,CASSAPSGGIGSETQYF
TRBJ1-2,TRBD1,.,TRBV6-2/TRBV6-3,TGTGCCAGCAGCCCAGAGGGGACAGGGGAAAACTATGGCTGCACCTTC,CASSPEGTGENYGCTF
TRBJ2-2,.,few,TRBV29-1,TGCAGCGTTTCGGCCGGGGAGCTGTTTTTT,CSVSAGELFF
TRBJ2-1,.,once,TRBV2,TGTGCCAGCAGTGAAGCGTTGAGCTCCTACAATGAGCAGTTCTTC,CASSEALSSYNEQFF
TRBJ2-7,TRBD1,.,TRBV5-1,TGCGCCAGCAGCGGAACGGGACAGCGCCTTAATATCGAGTACGAGCAGTACTTC,CASSGTGQRLNIEYEQYF
TRBJ2-5,.,few,TRBV12-3/TRBV12-4,TGTGCCAGCAGCAGGACACAAGGGGAGACCCAGTACTTC,CASSRTQGETQYF
TRBJ2-1,.,.,TRBV6-1,TGTGTCAGCAGACTAACCTACAATGAGCAGTTCTTC,CVSRLTYNEQFF
TRBJ2-1,.,.,TRBV15,TGTGCCACCAACAGAGACTCACGGGACAAGCAGTTCTTC,CATNRDSRDKQFF
TRBJ2-7,TRBD2,.,TRBV7-9,TGTGCCAGCAGCTATGGACTAGCGGGGGCCACCTACGAGCAGTACTTC,CASSYGLAGATYEQYF
TRBJ1-5,TRBD1,few,TRBV27,TGTGCCAGCAGGTTGGGACAGGGGGCGAATCAGCCCCAGCATTTT,CASRLGQGANQPQHF
TRBJ2-3,TRBD1,.,TRBV20-1,TGCAGTGCTGGGAGGGACAGGGGGCCAGATACGCAGTATTTT,CSAGRDRGPDTQYF